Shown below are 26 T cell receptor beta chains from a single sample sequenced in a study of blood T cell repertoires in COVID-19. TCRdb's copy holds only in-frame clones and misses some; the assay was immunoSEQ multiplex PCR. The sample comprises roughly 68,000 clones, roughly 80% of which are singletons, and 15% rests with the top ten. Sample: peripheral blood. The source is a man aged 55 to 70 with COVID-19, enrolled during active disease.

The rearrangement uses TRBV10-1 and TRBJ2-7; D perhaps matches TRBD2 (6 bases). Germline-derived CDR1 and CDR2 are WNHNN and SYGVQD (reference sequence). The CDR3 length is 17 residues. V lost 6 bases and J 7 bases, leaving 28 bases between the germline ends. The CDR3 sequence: CASSPGGAGPQSREQYF. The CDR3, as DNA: TGCGCCAGCAGCCCCGGAGGGGCAGGCCCCCAGTCGCGAGAGCAGTACTTC.

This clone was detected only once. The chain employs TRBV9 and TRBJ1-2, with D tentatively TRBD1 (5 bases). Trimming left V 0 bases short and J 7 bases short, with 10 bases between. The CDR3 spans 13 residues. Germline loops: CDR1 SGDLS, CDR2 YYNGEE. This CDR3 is CASSVDGAVGYTF. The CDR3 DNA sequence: TGTGCCAGCAGCGTAGATGGGGCTGTTGGCTACACCTTC.

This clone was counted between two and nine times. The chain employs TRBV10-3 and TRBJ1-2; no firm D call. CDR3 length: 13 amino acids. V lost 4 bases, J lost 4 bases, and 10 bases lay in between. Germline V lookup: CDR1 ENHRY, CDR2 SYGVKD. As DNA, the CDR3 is TGTGCCATCAGTGCTACTCCATTCTATGGCTACACCTTC. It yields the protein CAISATPFYGYTF.

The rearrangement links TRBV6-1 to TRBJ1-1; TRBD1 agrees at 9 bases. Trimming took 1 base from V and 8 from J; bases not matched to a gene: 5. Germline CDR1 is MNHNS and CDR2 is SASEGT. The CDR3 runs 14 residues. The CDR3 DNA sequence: TGTGCCAGCAGTGAAGGGGCCGGGACAGGGGAAGCTTTCTTT. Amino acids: CASSEGAGTGEAFF.

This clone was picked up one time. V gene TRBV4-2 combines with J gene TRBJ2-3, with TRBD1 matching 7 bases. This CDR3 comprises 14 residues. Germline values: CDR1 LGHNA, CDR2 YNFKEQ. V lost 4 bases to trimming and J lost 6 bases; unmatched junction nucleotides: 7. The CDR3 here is CASSPQGIGDTQYF. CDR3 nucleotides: TGTGCCAGCAGCCCACAGGGGATAGGGGATACGCAGTATTTT.

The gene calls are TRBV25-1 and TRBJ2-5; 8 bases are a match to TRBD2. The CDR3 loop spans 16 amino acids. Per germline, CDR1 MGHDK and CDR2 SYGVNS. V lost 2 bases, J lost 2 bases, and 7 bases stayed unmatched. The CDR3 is CASSEARLAQQETQYF. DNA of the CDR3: TGTGCCAGCAGTGAAGCCCGACTAGCGCAGCAAGAGACCCAGTACTTC. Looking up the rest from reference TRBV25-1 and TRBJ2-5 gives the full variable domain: EADIYQTPRYLVIGTGKKITLECSQTMGHDKMYWYQQDPGMELHLIHYSYGVNSTEKGDLSSESTVSRIRTEHFPLTLESARPSHTSQYLCASSEARLAQQETQYFGPGTRLLVL.

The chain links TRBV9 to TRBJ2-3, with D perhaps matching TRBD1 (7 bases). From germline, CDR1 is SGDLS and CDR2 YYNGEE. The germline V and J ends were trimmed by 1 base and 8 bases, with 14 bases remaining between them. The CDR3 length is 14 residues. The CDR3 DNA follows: TGTGCCAGCAGCGTAAGACAGGGCGGGGTTACGCAGTATTTT. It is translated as CASSVRQGGVTQYF.

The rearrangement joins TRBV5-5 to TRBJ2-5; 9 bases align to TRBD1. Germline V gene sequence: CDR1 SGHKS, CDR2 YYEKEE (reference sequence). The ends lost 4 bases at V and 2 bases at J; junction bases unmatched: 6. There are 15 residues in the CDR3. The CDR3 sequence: CASSIPGTGQETQYF. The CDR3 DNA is TGTGCCAGCAGCATCCCCGGGACAGGGCAAGAGACCCAGTACTTC.

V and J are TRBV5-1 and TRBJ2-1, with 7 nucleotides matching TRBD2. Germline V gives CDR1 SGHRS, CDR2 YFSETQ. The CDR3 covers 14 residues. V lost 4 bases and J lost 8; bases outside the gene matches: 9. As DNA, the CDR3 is TGCGCCAGCAGCAAGACTAGCTGGTCCGATGAGCAGTTCTTC. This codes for CASSKTSWSDEQFF.

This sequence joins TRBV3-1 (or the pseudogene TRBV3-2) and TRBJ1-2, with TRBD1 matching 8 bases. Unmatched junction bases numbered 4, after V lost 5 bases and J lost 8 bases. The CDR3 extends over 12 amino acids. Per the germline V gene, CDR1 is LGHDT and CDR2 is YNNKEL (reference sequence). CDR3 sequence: CASSVGQGGYTF. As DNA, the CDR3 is TGTGCCAGCAGCGTCGGACAGGGAGGCTACACCTTC.

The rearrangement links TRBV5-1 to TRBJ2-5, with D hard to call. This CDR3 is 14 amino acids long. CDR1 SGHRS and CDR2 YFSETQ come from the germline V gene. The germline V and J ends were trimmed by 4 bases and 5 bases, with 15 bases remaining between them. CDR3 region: CASSLDSAGETQYF. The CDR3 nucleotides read TGCGCCAGCAGCCTCGACTCGGCTGGCGAGACCCAGTACTTC.

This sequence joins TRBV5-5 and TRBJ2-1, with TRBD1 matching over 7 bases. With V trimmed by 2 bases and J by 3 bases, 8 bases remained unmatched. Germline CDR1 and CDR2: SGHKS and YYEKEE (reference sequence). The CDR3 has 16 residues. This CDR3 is CASSFAGTDLYNEQFF. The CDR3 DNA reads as TGTGCCAGCAGCTTCGCCGGGACAGACCTCTACAATGAGCAGTTCTTC. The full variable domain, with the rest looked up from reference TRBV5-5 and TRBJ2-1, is DAGVTQSPTHLIKTRGQQVTLRCSPISGHKSVSWYQQVLGQGPQFIFQYYEKEERGRGNFPDRFSARQFPNYSSELNVNALLLGDSALYLCASSFAGTDLYNEQFFGPGTRLTVL.

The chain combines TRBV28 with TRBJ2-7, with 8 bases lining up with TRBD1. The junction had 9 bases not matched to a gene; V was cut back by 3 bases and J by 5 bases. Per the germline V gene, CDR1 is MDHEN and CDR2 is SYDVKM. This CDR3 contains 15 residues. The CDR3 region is CASSLPGQGGHEQYF. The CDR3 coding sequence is TGTGCCAGCAGTTTGCCTGGACAGGGCGGCCACGAGCAGTACTTC.

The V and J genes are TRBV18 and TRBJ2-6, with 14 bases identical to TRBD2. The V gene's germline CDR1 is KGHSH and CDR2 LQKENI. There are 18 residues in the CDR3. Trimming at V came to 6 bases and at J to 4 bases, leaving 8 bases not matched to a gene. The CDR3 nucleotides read TGTGCCAGCTCCCGGGGACTAGCGGGAGAGGCCGGGGCCAACGTCCTGACTTTC. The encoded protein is CASSRGLAGEAGANVLTF.

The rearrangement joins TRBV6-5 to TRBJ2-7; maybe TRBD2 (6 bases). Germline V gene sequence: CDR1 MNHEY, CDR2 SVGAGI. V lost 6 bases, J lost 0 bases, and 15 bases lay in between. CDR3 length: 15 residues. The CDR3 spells CASRSGPRSSYEQYF. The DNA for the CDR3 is TGTGCCAGCAGAAGCGGGCCCCGAAGCTCCTACGAGCAGTACTTC.

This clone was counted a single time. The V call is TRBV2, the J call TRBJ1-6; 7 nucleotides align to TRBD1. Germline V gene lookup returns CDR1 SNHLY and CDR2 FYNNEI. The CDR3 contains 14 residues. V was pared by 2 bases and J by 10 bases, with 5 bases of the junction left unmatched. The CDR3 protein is CASSENRGGSPLHF. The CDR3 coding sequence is TGTGCCAGCAGTGAAAACAGGGGCGGCTCACCCCTCCACTTT.

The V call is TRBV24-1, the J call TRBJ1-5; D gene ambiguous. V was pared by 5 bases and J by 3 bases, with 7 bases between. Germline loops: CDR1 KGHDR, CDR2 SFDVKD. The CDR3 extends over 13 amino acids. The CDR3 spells CATSGHINQPQHF. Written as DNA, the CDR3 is TGTGCCACCAGTGGACATATCAATCAGCCCCAGCATTTT.

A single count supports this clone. CDR3 amino acids: CASSPGQGIAGHNEQFF. The CDR3 DNA reads as TGTGCCAGCAGCCCGGGACAGGGTATAGCGGGTCACAATGAGCAGTTCTTC. The genes are TRBV7-9 and TRBJ2-1; 9 bases are shared with TRBD1. The J segment lost 5 bases and the V segment lost 5 bases, leaving 13 bases of the junction unmatched. Germline assignment: CDR1 SEHNR and CDR2 FQNEAQ (reference sequence). The CDR3 has 17 residues. The variable domain in full, completed from reference TRBV7-9 and TRBJ2-1, reads DTGVSQNPRHKITKRGQNVTFRCDPISEHNRLYWYRQTLGQGPEFLTYFQNEAQLEKSRLLSDRFSAERPKGSFSTLEIQRTEQGDSAMYLCASSPGQGIAGHNEQFFGPGTRLTVL.

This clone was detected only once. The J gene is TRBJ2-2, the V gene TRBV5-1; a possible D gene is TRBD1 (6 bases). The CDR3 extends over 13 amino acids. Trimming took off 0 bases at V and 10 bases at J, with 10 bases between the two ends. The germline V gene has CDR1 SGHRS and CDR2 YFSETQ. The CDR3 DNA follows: TGCGCCAGCAGCTTGGGGACAGAGTCGGAGCTGTTTTTT. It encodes CASSLGTESELFF.

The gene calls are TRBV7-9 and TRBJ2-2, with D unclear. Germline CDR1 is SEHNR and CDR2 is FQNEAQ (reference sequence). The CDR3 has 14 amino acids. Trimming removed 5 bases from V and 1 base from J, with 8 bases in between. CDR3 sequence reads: CASSTQRNTGELFF. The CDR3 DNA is TGTGCCAGCAGCACACAGAGGAACACCGGGGAGCTGTTTTTT.

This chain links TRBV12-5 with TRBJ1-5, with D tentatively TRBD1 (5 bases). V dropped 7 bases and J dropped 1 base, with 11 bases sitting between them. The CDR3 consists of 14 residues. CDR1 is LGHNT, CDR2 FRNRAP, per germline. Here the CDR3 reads CASVPGGSNQPQHF. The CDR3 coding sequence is TGTGCTAGTGTTCCGGGGGGGAGCAATCAGCCCCAGCATTTT.

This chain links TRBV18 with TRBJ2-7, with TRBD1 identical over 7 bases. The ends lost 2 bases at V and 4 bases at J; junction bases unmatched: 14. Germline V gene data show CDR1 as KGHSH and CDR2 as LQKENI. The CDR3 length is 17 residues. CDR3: CASSPAPTGIRIYEQYF. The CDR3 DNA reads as TGTGCCAGCTCACCAGCTCCGACAGGGATTCGTATATACGAGCAGTACTTC.

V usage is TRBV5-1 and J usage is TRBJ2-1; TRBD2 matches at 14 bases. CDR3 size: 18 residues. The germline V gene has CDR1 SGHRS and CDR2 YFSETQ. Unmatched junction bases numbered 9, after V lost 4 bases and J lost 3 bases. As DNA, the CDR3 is TGCGCCAGCAGCCCTGGGACTAGCGGGAGACCCTACTACAATGAGCAGTTCTTC. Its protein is CASSPGTSGRPYYNEQFF.

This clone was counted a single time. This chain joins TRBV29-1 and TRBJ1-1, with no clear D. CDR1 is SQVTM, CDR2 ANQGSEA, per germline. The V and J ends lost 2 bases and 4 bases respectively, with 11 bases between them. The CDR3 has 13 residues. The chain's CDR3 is CSVETPRFTEAFF. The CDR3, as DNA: TGCAGCGTTGAAACACCTAGGTTCACTGAAGCTTTCTTT.

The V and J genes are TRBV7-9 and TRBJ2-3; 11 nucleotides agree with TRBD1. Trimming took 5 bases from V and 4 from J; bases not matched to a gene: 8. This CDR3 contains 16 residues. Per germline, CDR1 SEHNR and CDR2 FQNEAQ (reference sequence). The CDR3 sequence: CASSPYLGQGADTQYF. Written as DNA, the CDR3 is TGTGCCAGCAGCCCTTATCTGGGACAGGGGGCAGATACGCAGTATTTT.

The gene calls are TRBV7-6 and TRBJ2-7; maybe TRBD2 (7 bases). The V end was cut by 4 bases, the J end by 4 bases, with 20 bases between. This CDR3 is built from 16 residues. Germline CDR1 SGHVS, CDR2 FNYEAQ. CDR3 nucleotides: TGTGCCAGCAGCTCCATAAGGAGCGGGGACATATACGAGCAGTACTTC. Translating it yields CASSSIRSGDIYEQYF. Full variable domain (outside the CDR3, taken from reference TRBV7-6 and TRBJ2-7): GAGVSQSPRYKVTKRGQDVALRCDPISGHVSLYWYRQALGQGPEFLTYFNYEAQQDKSGLPNDRFSAERPEGSISTLTIQRTEQRDSAMYRCASSSIRSGDIYEQYFGPGTRLTVT.